Listed here are 16 T cell receptor beta chains from one sample, sequenced in a study of blood T cell repertoires in COVID-19. Profiling relied on immunoSEQ multiplex PCR, and the TCRdb table lists in-frame clones only, not all of them. The sample has around 290,000 clones, more than 70% seen once; the top ten hold roughly 7.1%. The sequenced sample consisted of peripheral blood. These receptors all come from a woman between 45 and 65 years old who had recovered from COVID-19.

This chain uses TRBV7-9 with TRBJ2-7; the match to TRBD1 covers 11 bases. V lost 2 bases and J lost 7; bases outside the gene matches: 4. Germline V gene data show CDR1 as SEHNR and CDR2 as FQNEAQ (reference sequence). The CDR3 length is 14 residues. The CDR3 sequence: CASSLWTGGGEQYF. CDR3 nucleotides: TGTGCCAGCAGCTTATGGACAGGGGGCGGGGAGCAGTACTTC.

The chain couples TRBV27 to TRBJ2-7, with unresolved D. CDR1 is MNHEY and CDR2 is SMNVEV in the germline V gene (reference sequence). The V end was cut by 4 bases, the J end by 9 bases, with 10 bases between. CDR3 length equals 11 residues. The CDR3 loop is CASSYSGVQYF. The CDR3 DNA reads TGTGCCAGCAGTTACTCGGGTGTGCAGTACTTC.

The rearrangement links TRBV3-1 (or the pseudogene TRBV3-2) to TRBJ2-7, with D unresolved. The CDR3 runs to 13 residues. V gave up 2 bases and J gave up 3 bases, with 8 bases separating them. Germline V gene sequence: CDR1 LGHDT, CDR2 YNNKEL (reference sequence). The CDR3 coding sequence is TGTGCCAGCAGCCAACTTAACAGCTACGAGCAGTACTTC. Amino acids: CASSQLNSYEQYF.

The chain joins TRBV25-1 to TRBJ1-6; tentatively, D is TRBD1 (6 bases). This CDR3 region has 15 residues. V was pared by 1 base and J by 10 bases, with 14 bases between. In germline, CDR1 is MGHDK, CDR2 SYGVNS. The CDR3: CASSESRGADSPLHF. The CDR3 DNA reads TGTGCCAGCAGTGAATCGCGGGGGGCTGACTCACCCCTCCACTTT. Based on the CDR3 plus reference TRBV25-1 and TRBJ1-6, the full variable domain is EADIYQTPRYLVIGTGKKITLECSQTMGHDKMYWYQQDPGMELHLIHYSYGVNSTEKGDLSSESTVSRIRTEHFPLTLESARPSHTSQYLCASSESRGADSPLHFGNGTRLTVT.

The V gene is TRBV5-8, the J gene TRBJ2-1; 10 bases map to TRBD2. V dropped 6 bases and J dropped 4; count of bases not matched to a gene: 7. CDR3 length: 15 residues. CDR1 SGHTS and CDR2 YDEGEE come from the germline V gene. This CDR3 is CASTPWGLAYNEQFF. The CDR3 nucleotides are TGTGCCAGCACTCCCTGGGGACTAGCGTACAATGAGCAGTTCTTC.

The V and J genes are TRBV19 and TRBJ2-7; 11 bases agree with TRBD2. The CDR3 contains 15 residues. After removal of 5 bases from V and 1 base from J, the junction contained 4 bases not matched to a gene. CDR1 and CDR2 (germline): LNHDA, SQIVND (reference sequence). The CDR3 sequence is CASSLRLAGSYEQYF. The CDR3 nucleotides read TGTGCCAGTAGTTTAAGACTAGCGGGGTCCTACGAGCAGTACTTC.

The table lists this clone with a few counts. The rearrangement links TRBV10-3 to TRBJ2-7; D is undetermined. CDR3 length: 12 amino acids. V gave up 8 bases and J gave up 2 bases, with 10 bases separating them. Germline CDR1 is ENHRY and CDR2 is SYGVKD. CDR3 nucleotides: TGTGCCATCTCGCCGGTTACCTACGAGCAGTACTTC. It translates to CAISPVTYEQYF.

The V call is TRBV29-1, the J call TRBJ2-5, with 7 bases aligning to TRBD1. The CDR3 contains 15 residues. Germline-derived CDR1 and CDR2 are SQVTM and ANQGSEA. The trim removed 7 bases at V and 3 bases at J, leaving 14 bases unmatched. CDR3 coding DNA: TGCAGCGCTCCCAGTTGGACAGGCCTCGAAGAGACCCAGTACTTC. Protein product: CSAPSWTGLEETQYF. The full variable domain, rest sourced from reference TRBV29-1 and TRBJ2-5, is SAVISQKPSRDICQRGTSLTIQCQVDSQVTMMFWYRQQPGQSLTLIATANQGSEATYESGFVIDKFPISRPNLTFSTLTVSNMSPEDSSIYLCSAPSWTGLEETQYFGPGTRLLVL.

V and J are TRBV7-2 and TRBJ1-6, with D perhaps matching TRBD1 (5 bases). Germline CDR1 and CDR2: SGHTA and FQGNSA. Trimming removed 2 bases at V and 7 bases at J, with 12 bases between. CDR3 size: 15 residues. CDR3 sequence: CASSLIVGRNSPLHF. In DNA form, the CDR3 reads TGTGCCAGCAGCTTAATCGTGGGGCGGAATTCACCCCTCCACTTT. The full variable domain, completed using reference TRBV7-2 and TRBJ1-6, is GAGVSQSPSNKVTEKGKDVELRCDPISGHTALYWYRQSLGQGLEFLIYFQGNSAPDKSGLPSDRFSAERTGGSVSTLTIQRTQQEDSAVYLCASSLIVGRNSPLHFGNGTRLTVT.

The J gene is TRBJ2-5, the V gene TRBV30, with 7 bases aligning to TRBD2. V dropped 4 bases and J dropped 2; count of bases not matched to a gene: 4. The CDR3 runs 13 residues. CDR1 is GTSNPN, CDR2 SVGIG, per germline (reference sequence). The CDR3 DNA sequence: TGTGCCTGGAAACTGGGGGGGCAAGAGACCCAGTACTTC. This gives the protein CAWKLGGQETQYF.

V usage is TRBV30 and J usage is TRBJ2-7; TRBD2 aligns across 7 bases. V gave up 0 bases and J gave up 6 bases; unmatched junction bases: 2. There are 12 residues in the CDR3. CDR1 GTSNPN and CDR2 SVGIG come from the germline V gene (reference sequence). Written as DNA, the CDR3 is TGTGCCTGGAGTGTTGCGGGAGTCGAGCAGTACTTC. Protein sequence: CAWSVAGVEQYF.

J is TRBJ1-2 and V is TRBV28, with D possibly matching TRBD1 (5 bases). V gave up 5 bases and J gave up 7 bases, with 17 bases separating them. Per the germline V gene, CDR1 is MDHEN and CDR2 is SYDVKM. This CDR3 spans 14 amino acids. CDR3 loop: CASSPGSSEPGYTF. DNA of the CDR3: TGTGCCAGCAGTCCAGGGTCGTCTGAACCTGGCTACACCTTC.

The chain carries TRBV24-1 and TRBJ1-1; perhaps TRBD1 as D (5 bases). Trimming pared 9 bases from V and 0 bases from J, leaving 10 bases between. Germline-derived CDR1 and CDR2 are KGHDR and SFDVKD. This CDR3 spans 13 amino acids. The CDR3 region has the DNA TGTGCCACCCGTAAGACAGTGAACACTGAAGCTTTCTTT. It encodes CATRKTVNTEAFF.

The CDR3 DNA reads as TGTGCCAGCAGCCCTGACAGGGGAGTTGGCTACGAGCAGTACTTC. As protein: CASSPDRGVGYEQYF. The chain couples TRBV27 to TRBJ2-7; 8 bases agree with TRBD1. The ends lost 6 bases at V and 3 bases at J; junction bases unmatched: 10. Germline V gene data show CDR1 as MNHEY and CDR2 as SMNVEV (reference sequence). The CDR3 sequence is 15 residues long.

The chain joins TRBV9 to TRBJ2-1; D gene unclear. V was shortened by 1 base and J by 0 bases, with 14 bases between the two germline ends. Germline CDR1 and CDR2: SGDLS and YYNGEE. The CDR3 is made up of 17 amino acids. CDR3 sequence reads: CASSVTSRRSSYNEQFF. CDR3 bases: TGTGCCAGCAGCGTAACATCTAGAAGGAGCTCCTACAATGAGCAGTTCTTC.

The V and J genes are TRBV28 and TRBJ1-2, with D unclear. The CDR3 runs 14 residues. The V and J ends lost 8 bases and 0 bases respectively, with 13 bases between them. From germline, CDR1 is MDHEN and CDR2 SYDVKM. CDR3 sequence: CASVVRGTNYGYTF. For the CDR3, the DNA is TGTGCCAGCGTGGTCCGGGGTACTAACTATGGCTACACCTTC.